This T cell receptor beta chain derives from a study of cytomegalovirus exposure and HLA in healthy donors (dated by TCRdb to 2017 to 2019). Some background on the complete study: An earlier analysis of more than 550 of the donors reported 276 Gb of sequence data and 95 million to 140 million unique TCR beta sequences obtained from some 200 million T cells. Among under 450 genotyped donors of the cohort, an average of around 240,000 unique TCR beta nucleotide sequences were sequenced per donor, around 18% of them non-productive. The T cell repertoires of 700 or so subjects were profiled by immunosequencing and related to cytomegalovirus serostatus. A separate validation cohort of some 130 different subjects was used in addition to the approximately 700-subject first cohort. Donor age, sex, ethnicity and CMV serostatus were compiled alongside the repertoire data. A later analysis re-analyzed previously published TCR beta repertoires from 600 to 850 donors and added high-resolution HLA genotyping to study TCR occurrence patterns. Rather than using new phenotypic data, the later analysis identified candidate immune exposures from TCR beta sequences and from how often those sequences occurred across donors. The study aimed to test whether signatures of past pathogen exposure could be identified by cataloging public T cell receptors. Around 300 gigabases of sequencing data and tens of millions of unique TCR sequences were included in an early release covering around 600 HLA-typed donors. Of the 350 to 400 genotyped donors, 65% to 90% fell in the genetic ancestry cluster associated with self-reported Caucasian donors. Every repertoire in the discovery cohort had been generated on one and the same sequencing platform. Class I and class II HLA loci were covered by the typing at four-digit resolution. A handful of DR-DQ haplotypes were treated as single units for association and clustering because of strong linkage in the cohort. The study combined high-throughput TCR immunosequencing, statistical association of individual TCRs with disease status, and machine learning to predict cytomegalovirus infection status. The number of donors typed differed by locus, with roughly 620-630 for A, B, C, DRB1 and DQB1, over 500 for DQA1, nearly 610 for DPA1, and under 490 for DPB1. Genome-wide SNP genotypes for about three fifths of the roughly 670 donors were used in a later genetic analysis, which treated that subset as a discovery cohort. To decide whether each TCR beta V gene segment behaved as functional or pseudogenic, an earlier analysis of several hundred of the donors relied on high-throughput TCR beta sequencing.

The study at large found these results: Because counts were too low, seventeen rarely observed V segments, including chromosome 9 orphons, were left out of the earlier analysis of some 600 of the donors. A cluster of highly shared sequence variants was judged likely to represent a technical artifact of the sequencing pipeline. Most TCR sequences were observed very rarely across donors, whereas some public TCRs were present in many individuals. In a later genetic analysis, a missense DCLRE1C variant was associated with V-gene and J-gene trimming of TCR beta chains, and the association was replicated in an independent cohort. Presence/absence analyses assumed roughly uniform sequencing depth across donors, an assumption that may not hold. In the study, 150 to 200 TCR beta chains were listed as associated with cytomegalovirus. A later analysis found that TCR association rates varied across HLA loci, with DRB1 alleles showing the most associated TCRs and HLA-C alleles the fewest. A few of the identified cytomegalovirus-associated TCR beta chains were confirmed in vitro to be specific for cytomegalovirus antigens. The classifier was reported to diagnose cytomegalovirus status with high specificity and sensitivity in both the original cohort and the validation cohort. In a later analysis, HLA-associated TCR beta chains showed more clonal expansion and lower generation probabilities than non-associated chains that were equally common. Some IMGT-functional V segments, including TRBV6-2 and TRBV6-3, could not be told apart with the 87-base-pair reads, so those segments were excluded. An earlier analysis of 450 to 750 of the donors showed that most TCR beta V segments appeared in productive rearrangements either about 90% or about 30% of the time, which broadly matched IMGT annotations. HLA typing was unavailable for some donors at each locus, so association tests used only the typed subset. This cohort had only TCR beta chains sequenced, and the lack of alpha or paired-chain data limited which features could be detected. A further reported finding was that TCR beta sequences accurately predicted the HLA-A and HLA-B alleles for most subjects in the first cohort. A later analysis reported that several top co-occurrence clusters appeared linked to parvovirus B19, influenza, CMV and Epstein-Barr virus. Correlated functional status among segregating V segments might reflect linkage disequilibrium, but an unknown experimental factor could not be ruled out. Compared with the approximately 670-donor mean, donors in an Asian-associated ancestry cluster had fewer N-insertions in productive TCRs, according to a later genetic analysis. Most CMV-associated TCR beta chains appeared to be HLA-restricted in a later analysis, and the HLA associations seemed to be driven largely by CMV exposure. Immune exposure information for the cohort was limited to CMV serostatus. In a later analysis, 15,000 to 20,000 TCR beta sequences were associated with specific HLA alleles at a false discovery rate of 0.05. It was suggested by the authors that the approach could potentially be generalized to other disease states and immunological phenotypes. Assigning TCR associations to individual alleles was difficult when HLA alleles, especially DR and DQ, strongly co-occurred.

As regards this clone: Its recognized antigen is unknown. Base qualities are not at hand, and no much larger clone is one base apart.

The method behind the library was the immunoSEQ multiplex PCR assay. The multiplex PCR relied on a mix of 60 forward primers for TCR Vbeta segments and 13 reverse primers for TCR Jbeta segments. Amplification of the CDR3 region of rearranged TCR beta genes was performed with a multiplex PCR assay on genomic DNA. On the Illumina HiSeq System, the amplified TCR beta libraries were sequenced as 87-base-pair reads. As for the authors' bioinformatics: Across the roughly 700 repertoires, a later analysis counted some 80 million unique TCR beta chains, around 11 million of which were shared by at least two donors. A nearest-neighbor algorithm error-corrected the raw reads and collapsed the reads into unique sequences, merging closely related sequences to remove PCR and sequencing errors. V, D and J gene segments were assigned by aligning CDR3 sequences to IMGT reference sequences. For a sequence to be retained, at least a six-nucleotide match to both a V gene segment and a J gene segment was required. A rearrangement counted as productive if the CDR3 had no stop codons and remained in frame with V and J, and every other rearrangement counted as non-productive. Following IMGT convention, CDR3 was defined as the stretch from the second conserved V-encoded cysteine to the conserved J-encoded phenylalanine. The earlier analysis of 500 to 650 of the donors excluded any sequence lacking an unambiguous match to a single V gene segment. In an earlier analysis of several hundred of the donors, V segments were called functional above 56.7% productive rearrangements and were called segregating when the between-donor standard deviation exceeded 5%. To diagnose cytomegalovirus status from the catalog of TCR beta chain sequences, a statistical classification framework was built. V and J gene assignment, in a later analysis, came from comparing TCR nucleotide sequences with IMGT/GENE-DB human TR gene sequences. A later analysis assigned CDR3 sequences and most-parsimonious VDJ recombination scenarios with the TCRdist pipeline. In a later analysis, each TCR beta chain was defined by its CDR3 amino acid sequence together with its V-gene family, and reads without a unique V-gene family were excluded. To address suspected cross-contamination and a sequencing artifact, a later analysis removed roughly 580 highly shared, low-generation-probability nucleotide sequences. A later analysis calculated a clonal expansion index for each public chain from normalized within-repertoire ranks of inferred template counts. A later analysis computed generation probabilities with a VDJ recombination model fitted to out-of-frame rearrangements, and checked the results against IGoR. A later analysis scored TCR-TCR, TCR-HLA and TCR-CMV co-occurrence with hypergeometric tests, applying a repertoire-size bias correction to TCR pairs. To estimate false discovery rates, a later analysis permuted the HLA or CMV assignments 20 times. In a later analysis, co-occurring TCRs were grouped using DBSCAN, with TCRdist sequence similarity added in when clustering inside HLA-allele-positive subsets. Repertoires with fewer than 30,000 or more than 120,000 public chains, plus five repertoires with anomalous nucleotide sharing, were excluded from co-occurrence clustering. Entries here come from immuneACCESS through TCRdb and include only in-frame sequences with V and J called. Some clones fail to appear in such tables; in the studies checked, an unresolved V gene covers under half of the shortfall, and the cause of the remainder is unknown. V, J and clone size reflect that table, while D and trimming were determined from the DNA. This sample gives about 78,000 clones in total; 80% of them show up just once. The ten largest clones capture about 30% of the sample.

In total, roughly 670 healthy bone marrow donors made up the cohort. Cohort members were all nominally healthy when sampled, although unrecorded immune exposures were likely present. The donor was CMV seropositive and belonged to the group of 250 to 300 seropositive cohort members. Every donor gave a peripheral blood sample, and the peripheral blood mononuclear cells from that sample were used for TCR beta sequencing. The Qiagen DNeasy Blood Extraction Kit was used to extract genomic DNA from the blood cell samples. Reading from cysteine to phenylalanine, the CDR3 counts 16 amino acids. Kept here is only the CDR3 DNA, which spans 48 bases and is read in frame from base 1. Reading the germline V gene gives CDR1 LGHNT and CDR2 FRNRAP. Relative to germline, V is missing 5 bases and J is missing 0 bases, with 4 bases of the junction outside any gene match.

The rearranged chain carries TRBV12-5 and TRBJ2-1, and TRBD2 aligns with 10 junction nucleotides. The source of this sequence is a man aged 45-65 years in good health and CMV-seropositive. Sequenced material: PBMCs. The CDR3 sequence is CASGLRLAGSYNEQFF. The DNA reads TGTGCTAGTGGTCTGAGACTAGCGGGCTCCTACAATGAGCAGTTCTTC.